This is a list of T cell receptor beta chains from one sample in a study of control samples from healthy donors and cancer patients. Method: immunoSEQ multiplex PCR; TCRdb's copy keeps in-frame clones and lacks some. The sample consists of under 100,000 clones, approximately 95% of them appearing once. The specimen was blood. Source of these receptors: a woman under 40 in good health. The CDR3 runs from the conserved cysteine through the conserved F or W. A D gene is named only where the DNA matches it firmly. The size entry is marked missing in some rows and otherwise reads once, few, many or a size class.

d_gene | j_gene | abundance | v_gene | CDR3aa | CDR3nt
TRBD1 | TRBJ2-1 | NA | TRBV5-1 | CASSLAGQGNEQFF | TGCGCCAGCAGCCTTGCAGGACAGGGAAATGAGCAGTTCTTC
NA | TRBJ2-7 | NA | TRBV3-1/TRBV3-2 | CASSLGHLGAYEQYF | TGTGCCAGCAGCCTCGGACATTTGGGGGCCTACGAGCAGTACTTC
NA | TRBJ1-4 | NA | TRBV5-4 | CASSLEPGAEKLFF | TGTGCCAGCAGCTTGGAACCAGGGGCGGAAAAACTGTTTTTT
NA | TRBJ1-3 | NA | TRBV11-2 | CASSLAEAGNTIYF | TGTGCCAGCAGCTTAGCGGAGGCCGGAAACACCATATATTTT
NA | TRBJ2-1 | NA | TRBV18 | CASSPLSGSGINEQFF | TGTGCCAGCTCACCACTCTCGGGGAGCGGTATCAATGAGCAGTTCTTC
NA | TRBJ1-1 | NA | TRBV18 | CASSPQGGTEAFF | TGTGCCAGCTCACCACAGGGGGGGACTGAAGCTTTCTTT
NA | TRBJ1-6 | once | TRBV19 | CASSLRYDNSPLHF | TGTGCCAGTAGCCTTCGGTATGATAATTCACCCCTCCACTTT
NA | TRBJ2-5 | once | TRBV5-1 | CASSSPPGGLWQETQYF | TGCGCCAGCAGCTCCCCCCCCGGGGGGCTTTGGCAAGAGACCCAGTACTTC
NA | TRBJ1-1 | NA | TRBV27 | CASWTALFTEAFF | TGTGCCAGCTGGACGGCCTTATTTACTGAAGCTTTCTTT
NA | TRBJ2-5 | NA | TRBV5-1 | CASSTPGVVETQYF | TGCGCCAGCAGCACCCCTGGGGTTGTGGAGACCCAGTACTTC
NA | TRBJ2-5 | NA | TRBV5-5 | CASSFFSGGWQETQYF | TGTGCCAGCAGCTTTTTTTCTGGGGGCTGGCAAGAGACCCAGTACTTC
TRBD1 | TRBJ1-6 | NA | TRBV7-9 | CASSLRQGGRNNSPLHF | TGTGCCAGCAGCTTAAGACAGGGTGGTCGCAATAATTCACCCCTCCACTTT
TRBD1 | TRBJ2-3 | NA | TRBV6-5 | CASDRGRGDTQYF | TGTGCCAGCGACAGGGGGCGAGGAGATACGCAGTATTTT
NA | TRBJ1-4 | NA | TRBV3-1/TRBV3-2 | CASSQGEGTATNEKLFF | TGTGCCAGCAGCCAAGGAGAGGGGACTGCAACTAATGAAAAACTGTTTTTT
NA | TRBJ1-3 | NA | TRBV2 | CASRPVGAIPSRENTIYF | TGTGCCAGCAGACCGGTAGGGGCGATACCCTCTCGTGAAAACACCATATATTTT
NA | TRBJ1-1 | NA | TRBV2 | CAGGADANTEAFF | TGTGCCGGAGGAGCGGACGCCAACACTGAAGCTTTCTTT
NA | TRBJ1-1 | NA | TRBV18 | CASSDDGHRNTEAFF | TGTGCCAGCTCCGATGACGGGCACCGGAACACTGAAGCTTTCTTT
NA | TRBJ2-1 | once | TRBV13 | CASSFGQSYNEQFF | TGTGCCAGCAGCTTCGGACAGAGCTACAATGAGCAGTTCTTC
TRBD1 | TRBJ1-1 | NA | TRBV9 | CASSDRPSQGGTEAFF | TGTGCCAGCAGCGACCGCCCCTCACAGGGGGGCACTGAAGCTTTCTTT
NA | TRBJ2-1 | NA | TRBV10-3 | CAIRSSYNEQFF | TGTGCCATCAGGAGCTCCTACAATGAGCAGTTCTTC